The 20 T cell receptor beta chains below all came from one sample that was sequenced in a study of cytotoxic CD8 clonotypes in ibrutinib-treated CLL. The table came from immunoSEQ multiplex PCR; TCRdb's copy has only in-frame clones and leaves some out. Here the sample spans about 68,000 clones, approximately 90% being singletons. This specimen consisted of PBMCs, obtained after 12 months of ibrutinib treatment. The receptors here all came from a human donor with chronic lymphocytic leukemia.

This chain connects TRBV29-1 to TRBJ2-5; 12 nucleotides agree with TRBD2. The J segment lost 4 bases and the V segment lost 0 bases, leaving 9 bases of the junction unmatched. Looked up from germline, CDR1 is SQVTM and CDR2 is ANQGSEA. The CDR3 is made up of 17 amino acids. CDR3 sequence: CSVEERASGRAGETQYF. In nucleotides, the CDR3 is TGCAGCGTTGAAGAAAGGGCTAGCGGGAGGGCGGGAGAGACCCAGTACTTC.

This chain links TRBV11-2 with TRBJ2-5; a possible D gene is TRBD1 (6 bases). This CDR3 region has 15 residues. CDR1 is SGHAT, CDR2 FQNNGV, per germline. V was trimmed by 0 bases and J by 9 bases, leaving 17 bases between them. Written as DNA, the CDR3 is TGTGCCAGCAGCTTAGATGTTACAGGGTTAATCGCCCAGTACTTC. As protein: CASSLDVTGLIAQYF.

The chain recombines TRBV29-1 with TRBJ1-4; D unclear. CDR1 SQVTM and CDR2 ANQGSEA come from the germline V gene. The CDR3 length is 13 residues. Trimming removed 8 bases at V and 0 bases at J, with 10 bases between. The CDR3 loop is CSILVTTNEKLFF. In DNA form, the CDR3 reads TGCAGCATCTTAGTCACAACTAATGAAAAACTGTTTTTT. Combining the CDR3 with reference TRBV29-1 and TRBJ1-4 gives the whole variable domain SAVISQKPSRDICQRGTSLTIQCQVDSQVTMMFWYRQQPGQSLTLIATANQGSEATYESGFVIDKFPISRPNLTFSTLTVSNMSPEDSSIYLCSILVTTNEKLFFGSGTQLSVL.

The chain joins TRBV19 to TRBJ2-1; D remains unclear. V lost 3 bases, J lost 4 bases, and 13 bases lay in between. The CDR3 is made up of 15 amino acids. Germline values: CDR1 LNHDA, CDR2 SQIVND (reference sequence). CDR3 in amino acids: CASSILAYEYNEQFF. The CDR3 DNA reads TGTGCCAGTAGTATTCTGGCCTATGAATACAATGAGCAGTTCTTC.

This chain links TRBV29-1 with TRBJ1-3, with 7 nucleotides matching TRBD1. This CDR3 contains 13 residues. Germline CDR1 SQVTM, CDR2 ANQGSEA. The V segment lost 6 bases and the J segment 4 bases; nucleotides outside the gene matches: 6. The CDR3 coding sequence is TGCAGCGTAAGGGGGACAGTCGGAAACACCATATATTTT. Residues: CSVRGTVGNTIYF.

Only one count was recorded for this clone. V usage is TRBV7-2 and J usage is TRBJ2-5; 8 bases are shared with TRBD1. Near its end, the DNA agrees better with TRBJ2-7, so the J call may be wrong. The CDR3 has 13 amino acids. Germline V gene sequence: CDR1 SGHTA, CDR2 FQGNSA. The CDR3 nucleotides read TGTGCCAGCAGCCGGACAGGGTTTGGCGAGCAGTACTTC. It yields the protein CASSRTGFGEQYF.

This CDR3 reads CASSLTSGRATDTQYF. The CDR3 region has the DNA TGTGCCAGCAGCTTAACTAGCGGGAGGGCCACAGATACGCAGTATTTT. The V gene is TRBV7-3, the J gene TRBJ2-3, with 11 bases identical to TRBD2. CDR3 length: 16 amino acids. The germline gives CDR1 SGHTA, CDR2 FQGTGA. J lost 2 bases, V lost 0 bases, and 1 base had no gene match.

V usage is TRBV11-1 and J usage is TRBJ2-2, with D unresolved. V lost 0 bases and J lost 4, with 12 bases in between. The germline V gene encodes CDR1 SGHAT and CDR2 FQDESV (reference sequence). The CDR3 totals 16 residues. The CDR3 loop is CASSLALPGSTGELFF. CDR3 nucleotide sequence: TGTGCCAGCAGCTTAGCCCTTCCGGGTAGCACCGGGGAGCTGTTTTTT.

V is TRBV4-2 and J is TRBJ2-7, with 10 nucleotides matching TRBD1. The CDR3 sequence is 17 residues long. Germline CDR1 LGHNA, CDR2 YNFKEQ. J lost 6 bases, V lost 4 bases, and 15 bases had no gene match. CDR3 sequence reads: CASSPIFTDRGSGEQYF. The CDR3 DNA reads as TGTGCCAGCAGCCCTATCTTTACGGACAGGGGGAGTGGCGAGCAGTACTTC.

The chain carries TRBV19 and TRBJ1-5; 7 positions agree with TRBD1. The trim removed 3 bases at V and 1 base at J, leaving 3 bases unmatched. CDR1 is LNHDA and CDR2 is SQIVND in the germline V gene (reference sequence). The CDR3 consists of 15 residues. CDR3 DNA: TGTGCCAGTAGTATTAACAGGGGAAGCAATCAGCCCCAGCATTTT. Its translation is CASSINRGSNQPQHF.

The V gene is TRBV5-1, the J gene TRBJ2-3; 7 bases are a match to TRBD2. Germline CDR1 SGHRS, CDR2 YFSETQ. The CDR3 is 20 amino acids. Trimming cost V 0 bases and J 0 bases; bases outside gene matches: 16. CDR3 amino acids: CASSLGYGAGDLSSTDTQYF. The CDR3 DNA follows: TGCGCCAGCAGCTTGGGGTACGGGGCGGGAGACCTCTCTAGCACAGATACGCAGTATTTT.

This sequence joins TRBV30 and TRBJ2-3; D remains unclear. Germline-derived CDR1 and CDR2 are GTSNPN and SVGIG (reference sequence). Trimming left V 0 bases short and J 2 bases short, with 12 bases between. The CDR3 runs 15 residues. The CDR3 loop is CAWSVGHLNTDTQYF. Here the CDR3 DNA reads TGTGCCTGGAGTGTAGGTCACCTGAACACAGATACGCAGTATTTT.

This clone was counted a single time. The chain is built from TRBV5-1 and TRBJ1-4, with 10 bases lining up with TRBD1. The CDR3 consists of 15 residues. The V segment lost 4 bases and the J segment 10 bases; nucleotides outside the gene matches: 10. CDR1 and CDR2 from the germline V gene are SGHRS and YFSETQ. The CDR3 is CASSRDRGSLVKLFF. The CDR3 coding sequence is TGCGCCAGCAGCAGGGACAGGGGATCCCTAGTAAAACTGTTTTTT.

This chain joins TRBV11-3 and TRBJ2-1; the D is unclear. Germline-derived CDR1 and CDR2 are SGHNT and YENEEA. The CDR3 loop spans 15 amino acids. V was trimmed by 0 bases and J by 6 bases, leaving 12 bases between them. Written as DNA, the CDR3 is TGTGCCAGCAGCTTAGAGGCGAGTTTTGGCAATGAGCAGTTCTTC. Translating it yields CASSLEASFGNEQFF.

The chain employs TRBV15 and TRBJ2-4; D call uncertain. The CDR3 is 15 residues long. Germline values: CDR1 LNHNV, CDR2 YYDKDF (reference sequence). The ends were cut back, 0 bases at V and 6 bases at J, with 12 bases in the middle. Here the CDR3 reads CATSRDLDSGNIQYF. As DNA, the CDR3 is TGTGCCACCAGCAGAGATCTGGATTCCGGAAACATTCAGTACTTC.

J is TRBJ2-7 and V is TRBV4-3; the D gene is possibly TRBD2 (6 bases). The CDR3 runs 16 residues. Trimming took off 2 bases at V and 2 bases at J, with 16 bases between the two ends. Germline CDR1 is LGHNA and CDR2 is YSLEER. The CDR3 region is CASSQSLGDSAYEQYF. In DNA, the CDR3 is TGCGCCAGCAGCCAATCGCTCGGGGACTCTGCCTACGAGCAGTACTTC.

The rearrangement joins TRBV19 to TRBJ1-2, with D tentatively TRBD1 (6 bases). Trimming shortened V by 5 bases and J by 4 bases, and 8 bases separated the two germline ends. There are 12 residues in the CDR3. In germline, CDR1 is LNHDA, CDR2 SQIVND (reference sequence). In nucleotides, the CDR3 is TGTGCCAGTAGTGAGGACAGCTATGGCTACACCTTC. This sequence encodes CASSEDSYGYTF.

The chain links TRBV2 to TRBJ2-1, with D maybe TRBD1 (5 bases). The CDR3 length is 16 residues. The V end was cut by 3 bases, the J end by 0 bases, with 12 bases between. The germline CDR1 and CDR2 sequences are SNHLY and FYNNEI. As DNA, the CDR3 is TGTGCCAGCAGTGACTCCGACAGTTACTCCTACAATGAGCAGTTCTTC. This codes for CASSDSDSYSYNEQFF.

This clone was detected only a few times. This chain joins TRBV11-2 and TRBJ2-3; TRBD1 aligns across 10 bases. The CDR3 spans 18 residues. Germline CDR1 and CDR2: SGHAT and FQNNGV. V gave up 1 base and J gave up 2 bases; unmatched junction bases: 9. The CDR3 sequence is CASSLVSYGTGATDTQYF. The CDR3 nucleotides are TGTGCCAGCAGCTTAGTTTCTTATGGGACAGGGGCCACAGATACGCAGTATTTT.

V usage is TRBV19 and J usage is TRBJ2-1; weak D call: TRBD2 (6 bases). The CDR3 totals 15 residues. Trimming removed 5 bases at V and 4 bases at J, with 15 bases between. Germline V gives CDR1 LNHDA, CDR2 SQIVND (reference sequence). The CDR3 DNA follows: TGTGCCAGTAGTCTCGAAGCGGGTTCGTACAATGAGCAGTTCTTC. Its protein product is CASSLEAGSYNEQFF.